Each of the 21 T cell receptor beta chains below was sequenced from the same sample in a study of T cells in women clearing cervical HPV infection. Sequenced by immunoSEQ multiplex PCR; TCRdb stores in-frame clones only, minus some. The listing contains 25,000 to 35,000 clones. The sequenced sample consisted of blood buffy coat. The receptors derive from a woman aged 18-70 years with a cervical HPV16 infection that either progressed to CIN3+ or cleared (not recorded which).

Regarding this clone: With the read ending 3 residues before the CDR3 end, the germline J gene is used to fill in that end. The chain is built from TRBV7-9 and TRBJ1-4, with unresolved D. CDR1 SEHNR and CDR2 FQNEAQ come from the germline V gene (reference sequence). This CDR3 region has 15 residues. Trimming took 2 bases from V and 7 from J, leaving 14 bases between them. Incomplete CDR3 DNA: TGTGCCAGCAGCTTACCCTGGGCCCCGATTGAAAAA. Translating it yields CASSLPWAPIEK. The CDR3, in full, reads CASSLPWAPIEKLFF.

Partial CDR3 DNA: TGTGCCAGCCCGAGCGGGGACAATGAC. As protein: CASPSGDND. The entire CDR3 protein is CASPSGDNDYTF. This chain joins TRBV18 and TRBJ1-2, with D perhaps TRBD1 (6 bases). The read finishes 3 residues shy of the CDR3 end, and the germline J gene is used to complete it. Germline lookup yields CDR1 KGHSH and CDR2 LQKENI. The CDR3 is 12 residues long.

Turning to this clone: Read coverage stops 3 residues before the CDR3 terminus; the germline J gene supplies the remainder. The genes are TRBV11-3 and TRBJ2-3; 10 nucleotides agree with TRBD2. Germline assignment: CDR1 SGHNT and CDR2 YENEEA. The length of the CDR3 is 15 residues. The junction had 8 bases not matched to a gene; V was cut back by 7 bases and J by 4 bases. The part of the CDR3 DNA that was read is TGTGCCAGCAAGGGGACGAGCGGGGGGGCAGATACG. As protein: CASKGTSGGADT. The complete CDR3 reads CASKGTSGGADTQYF. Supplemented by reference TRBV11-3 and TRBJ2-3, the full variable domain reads EAGVVQSPRYKIIEKKQPVAFWCNPISGHNTLYWYLQNLGQGPELLIRYENEEAVDDSQLPKDRFSAERLKGVDSTLKIQPAELGDSAVYLCASKGTSGGADTQYFGPGTRLTVL.

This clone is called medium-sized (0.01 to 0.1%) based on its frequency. The DNA read from the CDR3 is TGCGCCAGCAGCCGAACCACGGGGGGTCGGGGCACAGATACG. This sequence encodes CASSRTTGGRGTDT. The full CDR3 protein reads CASSRTTGGRGTDTQYF. This rearrangement joins TRBV4-1 to TRBJ2-3, with 7 bases identical to TRBD2. The CDR3 extends 3 residues past the end of the read, so its final part is completed from the germline J gene. V lost 4 bases, J lost 1 base, and 11 bases stayed unmatched. Per the germline V gene, CDR1 is MGHRA and CDR2 is YSYEKL. This CDR3 comprises 17 residues.

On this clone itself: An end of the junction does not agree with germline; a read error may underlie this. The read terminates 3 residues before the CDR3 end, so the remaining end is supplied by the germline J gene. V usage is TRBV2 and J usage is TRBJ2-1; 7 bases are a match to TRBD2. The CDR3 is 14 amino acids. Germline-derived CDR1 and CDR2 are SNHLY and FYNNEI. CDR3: CASTGGSSCNEQFF. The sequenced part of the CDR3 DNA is TGTGCCAGCACGGGCGGGAGCTCCTGCAATGAG.

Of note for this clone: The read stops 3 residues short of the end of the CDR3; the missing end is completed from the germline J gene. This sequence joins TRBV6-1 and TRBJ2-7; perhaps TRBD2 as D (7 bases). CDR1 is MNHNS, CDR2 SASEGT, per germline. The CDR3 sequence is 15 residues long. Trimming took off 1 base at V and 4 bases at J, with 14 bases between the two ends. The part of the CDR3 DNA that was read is TGTGCCAGCAGTGAAGAGGGGGGGTTCGGGTACGAG. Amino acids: CASSEEGGFGYE. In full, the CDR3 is CASSEEGGFGYEQYF.

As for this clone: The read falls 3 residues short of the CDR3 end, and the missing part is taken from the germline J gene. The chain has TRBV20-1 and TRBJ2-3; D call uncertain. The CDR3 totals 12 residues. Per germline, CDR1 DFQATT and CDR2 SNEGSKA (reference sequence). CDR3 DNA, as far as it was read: TGCAGTGCTAGAGTCTCAGAAGAGACG. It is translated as CSARVSEET. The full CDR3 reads CSARVSEETQYF.

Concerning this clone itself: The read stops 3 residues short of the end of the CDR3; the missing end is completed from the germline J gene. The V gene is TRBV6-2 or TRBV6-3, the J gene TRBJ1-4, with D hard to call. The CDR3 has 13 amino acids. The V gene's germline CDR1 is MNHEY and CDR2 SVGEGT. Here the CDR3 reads CASSYDGSSPLFF. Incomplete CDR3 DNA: TGTGCCAGCAGTTACGACGGGTCTTCACCA.

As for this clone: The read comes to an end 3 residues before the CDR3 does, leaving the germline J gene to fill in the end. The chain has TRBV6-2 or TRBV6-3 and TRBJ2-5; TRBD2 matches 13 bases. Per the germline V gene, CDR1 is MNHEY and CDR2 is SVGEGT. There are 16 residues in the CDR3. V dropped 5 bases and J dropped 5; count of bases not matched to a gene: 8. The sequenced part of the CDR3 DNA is TGTGCCAGCAGTCCCCCGGGACTAGCGGGGTTGGAGACC. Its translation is CASSPPGLAGLET. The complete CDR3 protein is CASSPPGLAGLETQYF.

Incomplete CDR3 DNA: TGTGCCAGCTCACCACGGGACACCGAAGAGCCC. This sequence encodes CASSPRDTEEP. The whole CDR3 reads CASSPRDTEEPQHF. The chain is built from TRBV18 and TRBJ1-5; TRBD1 is a possible D gene (6 bases). The read stops 3 residues short of the end of the CDR3; the missing end is completed from the germline J gene. The CDR3 is 14 amino acids. The V end was cut by 1 base, the J end by 8 bases, with 12 bases between. The germline gives CDR1 KGHSH, CDR2 LQKENI.

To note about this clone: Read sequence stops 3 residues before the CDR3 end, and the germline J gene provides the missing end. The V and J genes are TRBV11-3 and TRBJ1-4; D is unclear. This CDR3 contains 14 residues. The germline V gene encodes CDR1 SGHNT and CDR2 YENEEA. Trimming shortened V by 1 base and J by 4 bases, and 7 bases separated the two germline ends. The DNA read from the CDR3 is TGTGCCAGCAGCTTAGGCGGAAGTAATGAAAAA. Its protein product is CASSLGGSNEK. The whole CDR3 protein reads CASSLGGSNEKLFF.

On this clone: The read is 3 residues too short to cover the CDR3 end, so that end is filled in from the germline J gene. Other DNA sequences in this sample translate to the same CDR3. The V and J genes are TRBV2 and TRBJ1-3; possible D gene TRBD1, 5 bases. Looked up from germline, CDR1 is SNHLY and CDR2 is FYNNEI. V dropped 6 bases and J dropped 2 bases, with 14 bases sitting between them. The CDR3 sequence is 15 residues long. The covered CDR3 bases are TGTGCCAGCAGGGGGACGGGGGAAACTGGAAACACC. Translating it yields CASRGTGETGNT. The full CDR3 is CASRGTGETGNTIYF.

The CDR3 here is CSVDHRQVQTYEQYF. The part of the CDR3 DNA that was read is TGCAGCGTGGACCATCGACAGGTACAGACCTACGAG. The V and J genes are TRBV29-1 and TRBJ2-7, with a weak D call TRBD1 (6 bases). The CDR3 end falls 3 residues outside the read, so it is completed with the germline J gene. The CDR3 runs to 15 residues. Per the germline V gene, CDR1 is SQVTM and CDR2 is ANQGSEA. The V end was cut by 6 bases, the J end by 2 bases, with 20 bases between.

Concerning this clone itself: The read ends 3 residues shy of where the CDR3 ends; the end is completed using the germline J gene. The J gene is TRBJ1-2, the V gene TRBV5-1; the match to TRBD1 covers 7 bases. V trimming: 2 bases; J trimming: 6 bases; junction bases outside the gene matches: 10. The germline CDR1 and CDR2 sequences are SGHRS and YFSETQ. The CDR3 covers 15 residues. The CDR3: CASSLIPGQGDGYTF. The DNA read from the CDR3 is TGCGCCAGCAGCTTAATCCCCGGGCAGGGGGATGGC.

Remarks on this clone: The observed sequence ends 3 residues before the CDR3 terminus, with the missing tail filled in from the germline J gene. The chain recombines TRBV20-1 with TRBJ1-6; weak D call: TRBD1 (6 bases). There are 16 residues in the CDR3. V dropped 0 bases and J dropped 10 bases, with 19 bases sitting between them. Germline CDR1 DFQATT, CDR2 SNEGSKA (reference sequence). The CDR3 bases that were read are TGCAGTGCTAGAGAAGCGAATACAGGGCTTTGGTCACCC. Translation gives CSAREANTGLWSP. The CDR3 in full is CSAREANTGLWSPLHF.

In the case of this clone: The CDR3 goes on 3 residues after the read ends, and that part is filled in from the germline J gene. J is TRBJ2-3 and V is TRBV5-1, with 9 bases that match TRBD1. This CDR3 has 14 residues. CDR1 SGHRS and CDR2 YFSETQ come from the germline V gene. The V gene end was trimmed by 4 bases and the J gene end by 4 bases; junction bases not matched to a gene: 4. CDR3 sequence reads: CASSEGQGADTQYF. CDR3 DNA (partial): TGCGCCAGCAGCGAGGGACAGGGCGCAGATACG.

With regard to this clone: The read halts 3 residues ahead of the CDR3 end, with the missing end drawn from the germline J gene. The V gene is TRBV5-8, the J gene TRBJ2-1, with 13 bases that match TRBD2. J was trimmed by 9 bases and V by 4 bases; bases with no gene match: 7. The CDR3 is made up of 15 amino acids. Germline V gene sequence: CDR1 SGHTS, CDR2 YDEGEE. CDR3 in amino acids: CASSLLGLAGSEQFF. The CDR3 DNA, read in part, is TGTGCCAGCAGCCTTTTGGGACTAGCGGGGAGTGAG.

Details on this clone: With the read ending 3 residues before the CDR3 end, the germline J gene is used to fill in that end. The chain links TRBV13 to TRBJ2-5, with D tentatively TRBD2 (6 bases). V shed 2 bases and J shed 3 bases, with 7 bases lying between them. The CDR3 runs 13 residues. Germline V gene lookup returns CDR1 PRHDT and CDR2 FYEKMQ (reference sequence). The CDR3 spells CASSLWGEETQYF. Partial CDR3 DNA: TGTGCCAGCAGCTTATGGGGGGAAGAGACC.

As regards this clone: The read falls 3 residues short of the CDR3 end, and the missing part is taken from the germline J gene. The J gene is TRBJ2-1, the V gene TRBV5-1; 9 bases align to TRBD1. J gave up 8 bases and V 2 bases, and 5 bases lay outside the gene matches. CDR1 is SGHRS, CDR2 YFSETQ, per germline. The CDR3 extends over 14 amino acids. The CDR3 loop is CASSFGTGRDEQFF. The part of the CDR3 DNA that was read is TGCGCCAGCAGCTTTGGGACAGGGCGGGATGAG.

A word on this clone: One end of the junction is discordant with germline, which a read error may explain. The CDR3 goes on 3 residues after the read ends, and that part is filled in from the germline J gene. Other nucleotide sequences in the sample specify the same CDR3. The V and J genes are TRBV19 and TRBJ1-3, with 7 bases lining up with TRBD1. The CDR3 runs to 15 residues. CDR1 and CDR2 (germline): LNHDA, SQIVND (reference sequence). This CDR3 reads CASRLQGSSGNTIYF. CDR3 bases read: TGTGCCAGCCGACTACAGGGGAGCTCTGGAAACACT.

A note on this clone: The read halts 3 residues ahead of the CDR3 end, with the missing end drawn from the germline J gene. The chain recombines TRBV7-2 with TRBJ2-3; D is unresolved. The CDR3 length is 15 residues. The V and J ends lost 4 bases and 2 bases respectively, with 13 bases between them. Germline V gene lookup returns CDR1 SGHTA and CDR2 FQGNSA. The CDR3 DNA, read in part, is TGTGCCAGCAGCTCCGGTCTAAGCGTCACAGATACG. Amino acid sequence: CASSSGLSVTDT. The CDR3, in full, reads CASSSGLSVTDTQYF.